Each of the 19 T cell receptor beta chains below was sequenced from the same sample in a study of blood T cell repertoires in COVID-19. Clones were read by immunoSEQ multiplex PCR, and TCRdb kept only the in-frame ones, dropping some. Here the sample spans some 85,000 clones, more than 60% being singletons. The sequenced sample consisted of peripheral blood. The receptors were gathered from an elderly woman with active or convalescent COVID-19.

The gene calls are TRBV19 and TRBJ2-7; D is possibly TRBD1 (6 bases). V was pared by 8 bases and J by 1 base, with 15 bases between. Looked up from germline, CDR1 is LNHDA and CDR2 is SQIVND (reference sequence). The CDR3 is 14 amino acids. The CDR3 DNA reads as TGTGCCAGTTACACCCGGGACAAATCCTACGAGCAGTACTTC. It is translated as CASYTRDKSYEQYF.

This sequence joins TRBV30 and TRBJ1-1; D may be TRBD1 (5 bases). The CDR3 sequence is 15 residues long. Germline CDR1 GTSNPN, CDR2 SVGIG (reference sequence). Trimming pared 5 bases from V and 1 base from J, leaving 17 bases between. Here the CDR3 DNA reads TGTGCCTGGCGGGGCCGTCTAGCGCCGAACACTGAAGCTTTCTTT. It translates to CAWRGRLAPNTEAFF.

V and J are TRBV7-6 and TRBJ2-1, with 8 positions matching TRBD2. The V and J ends lost 5 bases and 0 bases, in that order; junction bases with no gene match: 3. Germline-derived CDR1 and CDR2 are SGHVS and FNYEAQ. The CDR3 has 15 amino acids. The CDR3 reads CASSPAGGSYNEQFF. The CDR3 DNA is TGTGCCAGCAGCCCGGCGGGGGGCTCCTACAATGAGCAGTTCTTC.

The rearrangement joins TRBV5-1 to TRBJ1-5; D unclear. This CDR3 spans 15 amino acids. V lost 4 bases and J 5 bases, leaving 16 bases between the germline ends. CDR1 SGHRS and CDR2 YFSETQ come from the germline V gene. DNA for the CDR3: TGCGCCAGCAGCGTGGACGGCGGGTCGTATCAGCCCCAGCATTTT. Amino acid sequence: CASSVDGGSYQPQHF.

Only a few counts were recorded for this clone. J is TRBJ2-7 and V is TRBV14; 7 bases fit TRBD1. Unmatched junction bases numbered 8, after V lost 2 bases and J lost 4 bases. Germline V gives CDR1 SGHDN, CDR2 FVKESK. The CDR3 length is 15 residues. CDR3 sequence reads: CASSQQGDSGYEQYF. The CDR3 nucleotides read TGTGCCAGCAGCCAACAAGGGGACAGCGGATACGAGCAGTACTTC.

V and J are TRBV24-1 and TRBJ1-1; D ambiguous. CDR1 is KGHDR, CDR2 SFDVKD, per germline. This CDR3 region has 15 residues. Trimming shortened V by 2 bases and J by 5 bases, and 14 bases separated the two germline ends. For the CDR3, the DNA is TGTGCCACCAGTGATTACGAGGTAGGCGGTACTGAAGCTTTCTTT. Protein product: CATSDYEVGGTEAFF.

V usage is TRBV29-1 and J usage is TRBJ1-2; 9 bases fit TRBD1. V lost 6 bases, J lost 4 bases, and 6 bases stayed unmatched. This CDR3 contains 13 residues. Germline V gene lookup returns CDR1 SQVTM and CDR2 ANQGSEA. The CDR3 region has the DNA TGCAGCGTCGGACAGGGGCAGAGCTATGGCTACACCTTC. Translated, it gives CSVGQGQSYGYTF.

This clone was observed a few times. The chain uses TRBV5-4 and TRBJ1-2; a weak D match, TRBD1 (6 bases). V gave up 4 bases and J gave up 3 bases, with 16 bases separating them. Germline V gives CDR1 SGHNT, CDR2 YYREEE (reference sequence). The CDR3 loop spans 15 amino acids. CDR3 DNA: TGTGCCAGCAGCCGGACCAGGGGCGCGGACTATGGCTACACCTTC. This gives the protein CASSRTRGADYGYTF.

The chain links TRBV20-1 to TRBJ2-3; perhaps TRBD1 as D (6 bases). The germline V gene has CDR1 DFQATT and CDR2 SNEGSKA (reference sequence). The CDR3 runs 16 residues. With 3 bases removed from V and 2 bases from J, the gap between germline ends came to 18 bases. The CDR3 loop is CSASFLQGRPTDTQYF. Written as DNA, the CDR3 is TGCAGTGCTAGTTTTTTACAGGGAAGACCCACAGATACGCAGTATTTT.

This chain connects TRBV9 to TRBJ1-5; no reliable D call. This CDR3 has 14 amino acids. Between the trimmed V and J ends, which lost 4 bases and 1 base, there was a span of 9 bases. The germline gives CDR1 SGDLS, CDR2 YYNGEE. CDR3 nucleotides: TGTGCCAGCAGCCCCCCGGGGAGCAATCAGCCCCAGCATTTT. Translated, it gives CASSPPGSNQPQHF.

This clone was observed a handful of times. The V and J genes are TRBV5-1 and TRBJ1-2; 9 nucleotides agree with TRBD1. The trim removed 4 bases at V and 2 bases at J, leaving 3 bases unmatched. This CDR3 contains 14 residues. Looked up from germline, CDR1 is SGHRS and CDR2 is YFSETQ. The CDR3 DNA reads TGCGCCAGCAGCATGGGACAGGGCAACTATGGCTACACCTTC. The encoded protein is CASSMGQGNYGYTF.

V gene TRBV4-3 combines with J gene TRBJ2-1, with D tentatively TRBD2 (7 bases). V was trimmed by 1 base and J by 6 bases, leaving 16 bases between them. The CDR3 is made up of 16 amino acids. Germline CDR1 LGHNA, CDR2 YSLEER. The CDR3 DNA reads as TGCGCCAGCAGCCAAGTATTGGGGGGGGGCCGCAATGAGCAGTTCTTC. Amino acid sequence: CASSQVLGGGRNEQFF.

The chain employs TRBV5-4 and TRBJ2-7, with 8 positions matching TRBD1. In germline, CDR1 is SGHNT, CDR2 YYREEE (reference sequence). The CDR3 contains 16 residues. Trimming took 0 bases from V and 0 from J; bases not matched to a gene: 5. CDR3 DNA sequence: TGTGCCAGCAGCTTGGACAGGGGGGCCTTCTCCTACGAGCAGTACTTC. This translates into CASSLDRGAFSYEQYF.

This clone has just a few counts. The chain recombines TRBV5-1 with TRBJ2-3; the D gene is possibly TRBD2 (6 bases). The germline gives CDR1 SGHRS, CDR2 YFSETQ. The V gene lost 4 bases and the J gene lost 0 bases, with 18 bases spanning the gap. CDR3 length equals 17 residues. The CDR3 nucleotides are TGCGCCAGCAGCCCGGAGGGCGTAGCACTAAGCACAGATACGCAGTATTTT. Translation gives CASSPEGVALSTDTQYF.

The chain uses TRBV29-1 and TRBJ2-1, with 9 bases that match TRBD1. There are 14 residues in the CDR3. V gave up 4 bases and J gave up 1 base; unmatched junction bases: 2. Germline CDR1 is SQVTM and CDR2 is ANQGSEA. The CDR3 nucleotides read TGCAGCGTTGGGACAGGGGTTTCCTACAATGAGCAGTTCTTC. Encoded protein: CSVGTGVSYNEQFF.

The CDR3: CASSRDNNEQFF. The CDR3 DNA reads TGTGCCAGCAGCCGGGACAACAATGAGCAGTTCTTC. V is TRBV7-2 and J is TRBJ2-1; perhaps TRBD1 as D (6 bases). V gave up 5 bases and J gave up 5 bases, with 7 bases separating them. The germline gives CDR1 SGHTA, CDR2 FQGNSA. This CDR3 is 12 amino acids long.

This rearrangement joins TRBV28 to TRBJ2-7; TRBD1 matches 9 bases. Germline V lookup: CDR1 MDHEN, CDR2 SYDVKM. V was pared by 8 bases and J by 6 bases, with 8 bases of the junction left unmatched. This CDR3 has 13 amino acids. The CDR3 loop is CASWDRVRLEQYF. The CDR3 DNA follows: TGTGCCAGCTGGGACAGGGTCCGCCTCGAGCAGTACTTC.

Here the CDR3 DNA reads TGTGCCACCAGCAGAGATAGCCCTCGGGACATTCAGTACTTC. It yields the protein CATSRDSPRDIQYF. The chain has TRBV15 and TRBJ2-4; D ambiguous. The V and J ends lost 0 bases and 8 bases respectively, with 11 bases between them. Germline V CDR1 and CDR2: LNHNV, YYDKDF (reference sequence). The CDR3 loop spans 14 amino acids.

The CDR3: CASSSPLGLNYGYTF. As DNA, the CDR3 is TGTGCCAGCAGTTCTCCCTTGGGACTTAACTATGGCTACACCTTC. The V gene is TRBV6-5, the J gene TRBJ1-2, with a weak D call TRBD1 (5 bases). The germline gives CDR1 MNHEY, CDR2 SVGAGI. V was trimmed by 4 bases and J by 1 base, leaving 13 bases between them. CDR3 size: 15 residues.